A selection of T cell receptor beta chains follows, all from one sample in a study of cytomegalovirus exposure and HLA in healthy donors. Profiled with immunoSEQ multiplex PCR; TCRdb holds only in-frame clones, not every one. The sample records tens of thousands of clones, about 93% being singletons. Sequencing input: PBMCs. These receptors originate from a man younger than 35 in good health and CMV-seronegative. Each CDR3 is given without its conserved first and last residue.

V gene	J gene	CDR3 protein
TRBV29-1	TRBJ2-1	SLQASGNNEQF
TRBV11-1	TRBJ2-1	ASSLGGSGSFNEQF
TRBV14	TRBJ1-3	ASSQDSSGNTIY
TRBV5-1	TRBJ2-7	ASSLGTGISYEQY
TRBV5-4	TRBJ2-5	ASSLEDPAGTQY
TRBV28	TRBJ2-7	ASSLVLLRDRGSYEQY
TRBV7-8	TRBJ2-5	ASSLHQETQY
TRBV6-5	TRBJ2-4	ASSYSGTRDIQY
TRBV7-6	TRBJ2-5	ASSLITGVQETQY
TRBV28	TRBJ2-3	ASSGLAIKNRVNTDTQY
TRBV7-2	TRBJ2-4	ASSREAGGGKNIQY
TRBV19	TRBJ1-5	ASSIIPVGVRSNQPQH
TRBV30	TRBJ2-3	AWSARTGIADTQY
TRBV18	TRBJ2-2	ASSPAGPRNTGELF
TRBV30	TRBJ1-1	AWSGSGNEAF
TRBV2	TRBJ2-1	ASSEDRYNEQF
TRBV6-6	TRBJ2-1	ASSSAAGMTDNEQF
TRBV6-6	TRBJ1-4	ASRNTGGDEKLF
TRBV13	TRBJ2-2	ASSLFLAGELF
TRBV28	TRBJ2-7	ASSFPLSSGTSYEQY
TRBV6-5	TRBJ1-4	ASSLRTATNEKLF
TRBV5-1	TRBJ2-2	ASSWGQGNTGELF
TRBV27	TRBJ2-3	ASSFLTSGTHSTQY
TRBV15	TRBJ2-7	ATSRDATGGEQY
TRBV6-6	TRBJ2-2	ASSYSRLQGTGELF
TRBV15	TRBJ2-7	ATSRDQSSYEQY
TRBV10-3	TRBJ1-5	AIRDTNQPQH
TRBV6-1	TRBJ2-2	ASSGSGTPNTGELF
TRBV7-9	TRBJ2-7	ASSRTGAEQY
TRBV7-2	TRBJ2-5	ASSPLLETQY
TRBV7-2	TRBJ1-2	ASSLMFETGEGYT
TRBV7-2	TRBJ2-3	ASSLGGLGVTDTQY
TRBV4-2	TRBJ2-7	ASSQDNAYEQY
TRBV6-4	TRBJ2-2	ASSIQGNTGELF
TRBV4-3	TRBJ2-2	ASSPPGTGELF
TRBV13	TRBJ1-2	ASSRRLKTGGASYGYT
TRBV13	TRBJ2-1	ASSFTSGKGNEQF
TRBV7-3	TRBJ2-1	ASSPNPSGYEQF
TRBV10-3	TRBJ2-3	AISEKVGLGTDTQY
TRBV13	TRBJ1-1	ASSTGQATEAF
TRBV27	TRBJ2-1	ASSFRLEMVRDNEQF
TRBV25-1	TRBJ1-4	ASSENGQGNEKLF
TRBV5-6	TRBJ1-1	ASSLASGGAF
TRBV5-1	TRBJ1-5	ASSPWGQGKNQPQH
TRBV7-4	TRBJ2-7	ASSSDSNTLYEQY
TRBV11-3	TRBJ2-3	ASSSGDRGDADTQY
TRBV10-1	TRBJ1-1	ASSETETMNTEAF
TRBV5-5	TRBJ1-5	ASSLTVQSNQPQH
TRBV28	TRBJ2-7	ASSYGTGGYEQY
TRBV28	TRBJ2-3	ASSPYERDTQY
TRBV6-1	TRBJ2-3	ASIRTAPGDTQY